This T cell receptor (beta chain) was obtained from a study of T cell repertoires in cytomegalovirus infection. TCRdb re-analysed the reads in MiXCR, keeping a single row per CDR3 protein. The table records 200,000 to 300,000 distinct CDR3 sequences, roughly an eighth of them present only once. This CDR3 is built from 15 residues. Germline assignment: CDR1 MDHEN and CDR2 SYDVKM. The V and J ends lost 6 bases and 7 bases, in that order; junction bases with no gene match: 12. This clonotype was observed many times. Sequences were obtained from PBMCs. The clonotype originates from a human donor in good health (CMV status not recorded). Some clones in this sample may be carry-over from other donors' samples. The chain has TRBV28 and TRBJ2-7; 10 bases are shared with TRBD2. Here the CDR3 DNA reads TGTGCCAGCAGCCAATCGAGCAGCGGGAGGGGTGAGCAGTACTTC. Its translation: CASSQSSSGRGEQYF.